Following are 29 T cell receptor beta chains from one sample sequenced in a study of T cell responses to AZD1222 COVID-19 vaccine. Only in-frame clones appear in the TCRdb table, and some are missing; sequencing was by immunoSEQ multiplex PCR. The sample lists 100,000 to 120,000 clones, more than 70% occurring once. The sample here was peripheral blood, taken on day 0 of AZD1222 vaccination. The receptor set was obtained from an adult in good health.

The chain combines TRBV27 with TRBJ2-5; tentative D call: TRBD1 (6 bases). The CDR3 loop spans 17 amino acids. V was clipped by 3 bases and J by 4 bases, with 21 bases between them. In germline, CDR1 is MNHEY, CDR2 SMNVEV (reference sequence). CDR3 sequence: CASSFSSFATGRETQYF. The CDR3 region has the DNA TGTGCCAGCAGTTTTTCTTCTTTCGCGACAGGCCGAGAGACCCAGTACTTC.

The CDR3 spells CASSPETHRESPLHF. The DNA of the CDR3 is TGTGCCAGCAGCCCCGAAACCCACAGGGAATCACCCCTCCACTTT. The gene calls are TRBV7-8 and TRBJ1-6; the D gene is possibly TRBD1 (6 bases). The CDR3 sequence is 15 residues long. Deletions cut 5 bases from V and 10 bases from J, with 18 bases between. The germline gives CDR1 SGHVS, CDR2 FQNEAQ. The variable domain in full, with the rest retrieved from reference TRBV7-8 and TRBJ1-6, is GAGVSQSPRYKVAKRGQDVALRCDPISGHVSLFWYQQALGQGPEFLTYFQNEAQLDKSGLPSDRFFAERPEGSVSTLKIQRTQQEDSAVYLCASSPETHRESPLHFGNGTRLTVT.

The genes are TRBV7-6 and TRBJ2-7; 10 bases line up with TRBD2. V dropped 0 bases and J dropped 6; count of bases not matched to a gene: 8. The CDR3 has 16 amino acids. Germline CDR1 and CDR2: SGHVS and FNYEAQ. The CDR3 bases are TGTGCCAGCAGCTTAGCGGTGTTAGCGGGAGGTTCCGAGCAGTACTTC. It encodes CASSLAVLAGGSEQYF.

The gene calls are TRBV9 and TRBJ2-1; TRBD1 might be the D (5 bases). Trimming took 7 bases from V and 5 from J, leaving 19 bases between them. CDR1 and CDR2 from the germline V gene are SGDLS and YYNGEE. The CDR3 totals 15 residues. For the CDR3, the DNA is TGTGCCAGCGCCCCAGGCGGTTCACAGGACAATGAGCAGTTCTTC. Residues: CASAPGGSQDNEQFF.

This chain connects TRBV19 to TRBJ1-4; no clear D gene. V was pared by 9 bases and J by 1 base, with 15 bases between. This CDR3 region has 15 residues. Germline V gene data show CDR1 as LNHDA and CDR2 as SQIVND (reference sequence). CDR3 residues: CASRSGDGTNEKLFF. The DNA of the CDR3 is TGTGCCAGCCGCTCCGGGGATGGAACTAATGAAAAACTGTTTTTT.

This clone has a handful of counts. The V gene is TRBV5-4, the J gene TRBJ2-1, with 9 nucleotides matching TRBD2. CDR1 and CDR2 (germline): SGHNT, YYREEE (reference sequence). V lost 0 bases, J lost 15 bases, and 13 bases stayed unmatched. This CDR3 has 15 amino acids. The CDR3 nucleotides read TGTGCCAGCAGCTTGGCCGGGGCTAGCGGGATTTCTTTGTTCTTC. It codes for CASSLAGASGISLFF.

This chain joins TRBV15 and TRBJ1-1, with D possibly matching TRBD1 (6 bases). The V gene lost 9 bases and the J gene lost 5 bases, with 13 bases spanning the gap. The CDR3 extends over 12 amino acids. Germline V gene sequence: CDR1 LNHNV, CDR2 YYDKDF (reference sequence). The CDR3 loop is CATYREGTEAFF. CDR3 in DNA: TGTGCCACATACAGGGAGGGGACTGAAGCTTTCTTT.

The J gene is TRBJ2-3, the V gene TRBV7-9, with a possible D match to TRBD2 (5 bases). With 7 bases removed from V and 3 bases from J, the gap between germline ends came to 20 bases. In germline, CDR1 is SEHNR, CDR2 FQNEAQ (reference sequence). The CDR3 runs to 16 residues. The CDR3 region has the DNA TGTGCCAGCACCACTTATCTAGGGAGAGGTACAGATACGCAGTATTTT. Translated, it gives CASTTYLGRGTDTQYF.

The V call is TRBV4-3, the J call TRBJ2-1; maybe TRBD2 (6 bases). CDR3 length: 15 amino acids. The germline V and J ends were trimmed by 5 bases and 6 bases, with 17 bases remaining between them. Germline values: CDR1 LGHNA, CDR2 YSLEER. The CDR3 reads CASSKRLEWGNEQFF. In nucleotides, the CDR3 is TGCGCCAGCAGCAAAAGACTAGAGTGGGGCAATGAGCAGTTCTTC.

The chain carries TRBV19 and TRBJ2-1, with a possible D match to TRBD2 (5 bases). V was clipped by 5 bases and J by 8 bases, with 13 bases between them. This CDR3 contains 13 residues. Germline V gene sequence: CDR1 LNHDA, CDR2 SQIVND (reference sequence). The CDR3 protein is CASSLGAGDEQFF. In DNA form, the CDR3 reads TGTGCCAGTAGTCTAGGAGCCGGGGATGAGCAGTTCTTC.

V and J are TRBV5-8 and TRBJ1-1; tentative D call: TRBD1 (5 bases). The CDR3 runs to 15 residues. V was cut by 4 bases and J by 1 base, with 14 bases left in between. The germline V gene has CDR1 SGHTS and CDR2 YDEGEE. The CDR3 nucleotides are TGTGCCAGCAGCGTGGGGACGGTGGGGAACACTGAAGCTTTCTTT. Protein: CASSVGTVGNTEAFF.

The chain is built from TRBV28 and TRBJ2-2; TRBD1 agrees at 9 bases. V gave up 6 bases and J gave up 0 bases; unmatched junction bases: 2. The CDR3 sequence is 15 residues long. Germline assignment: CDR1 MDHEN and CDR2 SYDVKM. The CDR3 DNA reads TGTGCCAGCAGGACAGGGGGTGCGAACACCGGGGAGCTGTTTTTT. Its translation: CASRTGGANTGELFF.

The chain links TRBV19 to TRBJ1-1; D is ambiguous. The CDR3 totals 13 residues. The ends were cut back, 6 bases at V and 2 bases at J, with 10 bases in the middle. Germline V lookup: CDR1 LNHDA, CDR2 SQIVND (reference sequence). The CDR3 reads CASRSPGNTEAFF. The CDR3 coding sequence is TGTGCCAGTAGAAGCCCGGGAAACACTGAAGCTTTCTTT.

V and J are TRBV27 and TRBJ1-2; 12 bases line up with TRBD1. The V gene's germline CDR1 is MNHEY and CDR2 SMNVEV (reference sequence). The CDR3 extends over 15 amino acids. V lost 2 bases and J lost 7; bases outside the gene matches: 5. The CDR3 DNA sequence: TGTGCCAGCAGTTTAGGGACAGGGGGCGAGCGTGGCTACACCTTC. This encodes CASSLGTGGERGYTF.

This chain links TRBV4-2 with TRBJ2-7; 10 positions agree with TRBD2. V shed 2 bases and J 2 bases; nucleotides not matched to a gene: 9. The CDR3 totals 17 residues. In germline, CDR1 is LGHNA, CDR2 YNFKEQ. Here the CDR3 reads CASSQTSGISHTYEQYF. Here the CDR3 DNA reads TGTGCCAGCAGCCAAACTAGCGGGATCAGTCATACCTACGAGCAGTACTTC.

The chain has TRBV3-1 (or the pseudogene TRBV3-2) and TRBJ2-1, with TRBD2 as a possible D gene (5 bases). Trimming cost V 5 bases and J 0 bases, with 11 bases left between them. Germline V CDR1 and CDR2: LGHDT, YNNKEL (reference sequence). This CDR3 region has 15 residues. For the CDR3, the DNA is TGTGCCAGCAGCTTAGCGCTGAGCTCCTACAATGAGCAGTTCTTC. Translated, it gives CASSLALSSYNEQFF.

The chain uses TRBV3-1 (or the pseudogene TRBV3-2) and TRBJ2-1, with TRBD2 matching 10 bases. V lost 4 bases to trimming and J lost 8 bases; unmatched junction nucleotides: 8. Germline V gene sequence: CDR1 LGHDT, CDR2 YNNKEL (reference sequence). The CDR3 has 15 residues. The CDR3 spells CASSPRTSGPYEQFF. The CDR3 region has the DNA TGTGCCAGCAGCCCCCGGACTAGCGGTCCTTATGAGCAGTTCTTC.

This clone came up once. The chain joins TRBV7-9 to TRBJ1-2, with D uncertain. The CDR3 totals 15 residues. CDR1 is SEHNR, CDR2 FQNEAQ, per germline (reference sequence). V lost 3 bases, J lost 1 base, and 12 bases lay in between. CDR3 nucleotides: TGTGCCAGCAGCTTCGGGGATTTTAATAACTATGGCTACACCTTC. Protein product: CASSFGDFNNYGYTF.

J is TRBJ1-2 and V is TRBV5-1; no clear D. Germline V CDR1 and CDR2: SGHRS, YFSETQ. Trimming removed 4 bases at V and 2 bases at J, with 9 bases between. CDR3 length equals 13 residues. CDR3 coding DNA: TGCGCCAGCAGCCCGGACGGGAACTATGGCTACACCTTC. Translating gives CASSPDGNYGYTF.

As regards this clone: Germline is not matched at one junction end, which may reflect a read error. The rearrangement joins TRBV5-1 to TRBJ1-1; TRBD1 is a possible D gene (5 bases). This CDR3 is 15 amino acids long. Looked up from germline, CDR1 is SGHRS and CDR2 is YFSETQ. In DNA form, the CDR3 reads TGCGCCAGCAGGTTGGCCGGGACGGCGAACACTGAAGCTTTCTTT. Protein: CASRLAGTANTEAFF.

J is TRBJ2-2 and V is TRBV11-2; possible D gene TRBD2, 6 bases. CDR1 SGHAT and CDR2 FQNNGV come from the germline V gene. V gave up 7 bases and J gave up 4 bases, with 16 bases separating them. The CDR3 length is 15 residues. The CDR3 protein is CASTPGGSVTGELFF. CDR3 nucleotide sequence: TGTGCCAGCACCCCAGGAGGGAGTGTCACCGGGGAGCTGTTTTTT. Complete variable domain (other parts from reference TRBV11-2 and TRBJ2-2): EAGVAQSPRYKIIEKRQSVAFWCNPISGHATLYWYQQILGQGPKLLIQFQNNGVVDDSQLPKDRFSAERLKGVDSTLKIQPAKLEDSAVYLCASTPGGSVTGELFFGEGSRLTVL.

This chain connects TRBV19 to TRBJ2-1; 11 bases match TRBD2. This CDR3 has 17 amino acids. Trimming at V came to 7 bases and at J to 4 bases, leaving 12 bases not matched to a gene. Germline V gene lookup returns CDR1 LNHDA and CDR2 SQIVND (reference sequence). In nucleotides, the CDR3 is TGTGCCAGTACCGAGGGGAGGGCTAGCGGGAGGTACAATGAGCAGTTCTTC. Translating gives CASTEGRASGRYNEQFF.

The rearrangement joins TRBV4-2 to TRBJ2-5, with TRBD1 matching 7 bases. J was trimmed by 1 base and V by 4 bases; bases with no gene match: 6. Germline V gives CDR1 LGHNA, CDR2 YNFKEQ. The CDR3 contains 15 residues. The CDR3 DNA is TGTGCCAGCAGCCGAGTAGGGGGCCGCCAAGAGACCCAGTACTTC. This translates into CASSRVGGRQETQYF.

V gene TRBV5-1 combines with J gene TRBJ2-3, with 11 bases aligning to TRBD2. The CDR3 has 16 residues. Per the germline V gene, CDR1 is SGHRS and CDR2 is YFSETQ. J was trimmed by 1 base and V by 5 bases; bases with no gene match: 6. The CDR3 protein is CASRTSGTRGTDTQYF. The CDR3 DNA reads TGCGCCAGCAGGACTAGCGGGACTCGGGGCACAGATACGCAGTATTTT.

The chain combines TRBV28 with TRBJ1-6; weak D call: TRBD1 (5 bases). The CDR3 runs to 14 residues. Trimming removed 3 bases from V and 10 bases from J, with 13 bases in between. CDR1 and CDR2 from the germline V gene are MDHEN and SYDVKM. CDR3 bases: TGTGCCAGCAGTTTTGCAGGGAGGGAATCACCCCTCCACTTT. It translates to CASSFAGRESPLHF. The full variable domain, its missing parts supplied by reference TRBV28 and TRBJ1-6, is DVKVTQSSRYLVKRTGEKVFLECVQDMDHENMFWYRQDPGLGLRLIYFSYDVKMKEKGDIPEGYSVSREKKERFSLILESASTNQTSMYLCASSFAGRESPLHFGNGTRLTVT.

The genes are TRBV18 and TRBJ2-7; the match to TRBD2 covers 8 bases. CDR1 is KGHSH, CDR2 LQKENI, per germline. The CDR3 length is 14 residues. Losses at the gene ends were 3 bases for V and 3 bases for J; bases not matched to a gene: 4. The CDR3 DNA is TGTGCCAGCTCACCTGCGGGGGGCGACTACGAGCAGTACTTC. Protein sequence: CASSPAGGDYEQYF.

V is TRBV7-2 and J is TRBJ1-1; D gene ambiguous. V shed 3 bases and J shed 0 bases, with 5 bases lying between them. The CDR3 spans 13 residues. CDR1 is SGHTA, CDR2 FQGNSA, per germline. The CDR3 sequence: CASSLHLNTEAFF. The DNA of the CDR3 is TGTGCCAGCAGCTTGCACCTGAACACTGAAGCTTTCTTT.

This clone was detected only a few times. The chain uses TRBV10-3 and TRBJ2-6; 11 bases are a match to TRBD2. This CDR3 is 17 amino acids long. J gave up 1 base and V 7 bases, and 6 bases lay outside the gene matches. The germline V gene encodes CDR1 ENHRY and CDR2 SYGVKD. DNA of the CDR3: TGTGCCATCACTCATAGCGGGAGGGGGTCTGGGGCCAACGTCCTGACTTTC. Protein sequence: CAITHSGRGSGANVLTF.

This chain uses TRBV7-6 with TRBJ2-1, with TRBD2 matching 11 bases. The V gene end was trimmed by 4 bases and the J gene end by 5 bases; junction bases not matched to a gene: 7. Germline lookup yields CDR1 SGHVS and CDR2 FNYEAQ. CDR3 length: 16 residues. CDR3 coding DNA: TGTGCCAGCAGCTCTCTAGCGGGAGGTGCCCACAATGAGCAGTTCTTC. It yields the protein CASSSLAGGAHNEQFF.